A single sample gave rise to the 27 T cell receptor beta chains below, sequenced in a study of cytomegalovirus exposure and HLA in healthy donors. Amplification used 60 Vbeta primers and 13 Jbeta primers. The assay was immunoSEQ multiplex PCR, and TCRdb's table has in-frame clones only and misses some. The table has about 120,000 clones, around 70% seen once. Sequencing used PBMCs. The receptor set was obtained from a woman in her thirties or forties in good health and CMV-seropositive.

This clone was detected only once. The chain couples TRBV7-3 to TRBJ2-3; D perhaps matches TRBD2 (7 bases). V was clipped by 6 bases and J by 3 bases, with 16 bases between them. Germline V gene lookup returns CDR1 SGHTA and CDR2 FQGTGA. CDR3 length equals 15 residues. The DNA of the CDR3 is TGTGCCAGCAGATATAGGGGGGGCTTTACAGATACGCAGTATTTT. Translating it yields CASRYRGGFTDTQYF. Variable domain in full (rest from reference TRBV7-3 and TRBJ2-3): GAGVSQTPSNKVTEKGKYVELRCDPISGHTALYWYRQSLGQGPEFLIYFQGTGAADDSGLPNDRFFAVRPEGSVSTLKIQRTERGDSAVYLCASRYRGGFTDTQYFGPGTRLTVL.

This CDR3 reads CASSFWTSKYGYTF. In DNA, the CDR3 is TGTGCCAGCAGCTTCTGGACATCGAAGTATGGCTACACCTTC. The chain carries TRBV5-6 and TRBJ1-2; tentatively, D is TRBD1 (5 bases). Trimming pared 2 bases from V and 5 bases from J, leaving 13 bases between. The CDR3 is 14 residues long. Germline lookup yields CDR1 SGHDT and CDR2 YYEEEE.

The chain joins TRBV5-1 to TRBJ1-1, with D tentatively TRBD1 (6 bases). V lost 4 bases, J lost 1 base, and 8 bases lay in between. Germline CDR1 SGHRS, CDR2 YFSETQ. This CDR3 contains 13 residues. The CDR3 reads CASSPQGNTEAFF. Written as DNA, the CDR3 is TGCGCCAGCAGCCCACAGGGGAACACTGAAGCTTTCTTT. Full variable domain (outside the CDR3, taken from reference TRBV5-1 and TRBJ1-1): KAGVTQTPRYLIKTRGQQVTLSCSPISGHRSVSWYQQTPGQGLQFLFEYFSETQRNKGNFPGRFSGRQFSNSRSEMNVSTLELGDSALYLCASSPQGNTEAFFGQGTRLTVV.

The rearrangement links TRBV30 to TRBJ2-7, with 7 positions matching TRBD2. This CDR3 is built from 16 residues. Trimming cost V 1 base and J 7 bases; bases outside gene matches: 16. Per the germline V gene, CDR1 is GTSNPN and CDR2 is SVGIG (reference sequence). This CDR3 is CAWSAAGVVADWEQYF. DNA of the CDR3: TGTGCCTGGAGTGCGGCGGGGGTGGTAGCTGATTGGGAGCAGTACTTC.

J is TRBJ1-5 and V is TRBV19, with D possibly matching TRBD1 (5 bases). CDR3 size: 15 residues. Germline CDR1 is LNHDA and CDR2 is SQIVND (reference sequence). V shed 4 bases and J shed 3 bases, with 13 bases lying between them. In DNA form, the CDR3 reads TGTGCCAGTAGTACCGACAGAGGCCTCAATCAGCCCCAGCATTTT. The encoded protein is CASSTDRGLNQPQHF.

This clone showed up just once. V usage is TRBV7-3 and J usage is TRBJ1-1; D gene ambiguous. This CDR3 is 13 amino acids long. V lost 2 bases and J lost 2, with 6 bases in between. CDR1 and CDR2 from the germline V gene are SGHTA and FQGTGA. CDR3 DNA: TGTGCCAGCAGCTTACATACTAACACTGAAGCTTTCTTT. Amino acid sequence: CASSLHTNTEAFF.

This clone was seen only once. The chain uses TRBV7-6 and TRBJ2-5; D is uncertain. Trimming shortened V by 4 bases and J by 2 bases, and 14 bases separated the two germline ends. This CDR3 comprises 15 residues. Per the germline V gene, CDR1 is SGHVS and CDR2 is FNYEAQ. The CDR3 loop reads CASSSRSGGQETQYF. CDR3 nucleotide sequence: TGTGCCAGCAGCTCCCGTTCTGGCGGACAAGAGACCCAGTACTTC. Full variable domain (outside the CDR3, taken from reference TRBV7-6 and TRBJ2-5): GAGVSQSPRYKVTKRGQDVALRCDPISGHVSLYWYRQALGQGPEFLTYFNYEAQQDKSGLPNDRFSAERPEGSISTLTIQRTEQRDSAMYRCASSSRSGGQETQYFGPGTRLLVL.

The V and J genes are TRBV29-1 and TRBJ2-7; 8 nucleotides line up with TRBD2. The CDR3 is 13 amino acids. Germline loops: CDR1 SQVTM, CDR2 ANQGSEA. Trimming took 4 bases from V and 4 from J; bases not matched to a gene: 6. The DNA for the CDR3 is TGCAGCGTTGGAGCGGGAGCGGTTTACGAGCAGTACTTC. Protein product: CSVGAGAVYEQYF.

This chain joins TRBV7-2 and TRBJ1-2; D gene uncertain. Germline V CDR1 and CDR2: SGHTA, FQGNSA. V was cut by 0 bases and J by 8 bases, with 16 bases left in between. The length of the CDR3 is 15 residues. This CDR3 reads CASSLARREGYGYTF. In nucleotides, the CDR3 is TGTGCCAGCAGCTTAGCCCGACGGGAAGGGTACGGCTACACCTTC.

The chain joins TRBV5-4 to TRBJ1-1; possibly TRBD1 for D (5 bases). The V gene lost 0 bases and the J gene lost 3 bases, with 12 bases spanning the gap. In germline, CDR1 is SGHNT, CDR2 YYREEE (reference sequence). CDR3 size: 15 residues. CDR3 region: CASSLALQAHTEAFF. For the CDR3, the DNA is TGTGCCAGCAGCTTGGCCTTACAGGCACACACTGAAGCTTTCTTT.

This chain joins TRBV5-1 and TRBJ1-4, with TRBD1 as a possible D gene (6 bases). Germline CDR1 is SGHRS and CDR2 is YFSETQ. V lost 7 bases, J lost 1 base, and 20 bases lay in between. The CDR3 is 17 amino acids. The CDR3 loop is CASLRGARVLTNEKLFF. Written as DNA, the CDR3 is TGCGCCAGCCTTCGGGGGGCGCGGGTGTTAACTAATGAAAAACTGTTTTTT.

This chain joins TRBV7-9 and TRBJ2-2; D possibly corresponds to TRBD1 (6 bases). Germline CDR1 is SEHNR and CDR2 is FQNEAQ (reference sequence). V lost 5 bases and J 1 base, leaving 11 bases between the germline ends. The CDR3 extends over 15 amino acids. The CDR3 region is CASSRGQMNTGELFF. In nucleotides, the CDR3 is TGTGCCAGCAGCCGAGGACAGATGAACACCGGGGAGCTGTTTTTT.

This chain links TRBV4-2 with TRBJ1-4; TRBD1 matches 8 bases. The CDR3 has 15 amino acids. V gave up 1 base and J gave up 5 bases; unmatched junction bases: 3. Germline V gives CDR1 LGHNA, CDR2 YNFKEQ. The CDR3 DNA sequence: TGTGCCAGCAGCCAAGGTGACAGGGGAAATGAAAAACTGTTTTTT. It specifies CASSQGDRGNEKLFF.

V is TRBV19 and J is TRBJ2-2; 11 positions match TRBD1. V was pared by 6 bases and J by 5 bases, with 8 bases of the junction left unmatched. This CDR3 is 16 amino acids long. Germline loops: CDR1 LNHDA, CDR2 SQIVND (reference sequence). This CDR3 is CASSLRGQGATGELFF. As DNA, the CDR3 is TGTGCCAGTAGCCTTCGAGGACAGGGGGCGACCGGGGAGCTGTTTTTT.

DNA of the CDR3: TGCGCCAGCAGCTTGGGTATCAGGGCTGATGGTGAAAAACTGTTTTTT. It codes for CASSLGIRADGEKLFF. The genes are TRBV5-1 and TRBJ1-4; perhaps TRBD1 as D (5 bases). This CDR3 contains 16 residues. Germline values: CDR1 SGHRS, CDR2 YFSETQ. V lost 0 bases to trimming and J lost 7 bases, with 16 bases between them. Combining the CDR3 with reference TRBV5-1 and TRBJ1-4 gives the whole variable domain KAGVTQTPRYLIKTRGQQVTLSCSPISGHRSVSWYQQTPGQGLQFLFEYFSETQRNKGNFPGRFSGRQFSNSRSEMNVSTLELGDSALYLCASSLGIRADGEKLFFGSGTQLSVL.

This clone was counted a few times. The genes are TRBV7-2 and TRBJ2-5; no firm D call. Trimming pared 0 bases from V and 5 bases from J, leaving 10 bases between. Germline loops: CDR1 SGHTA, CDR2 FQGNSA. The CDR3 runs 14 residues. The CDR3 DNA is TGTGCCAGCAGCTTAGCTCCATTGAGGGAGACCCAGTACTTC. Amino acids: CASSLAPLRETQYF.

The genes are TRBV5-1 and TRBJ1-2; 12 bases are a match to TRBD1. The germline gives CDR1 SGHRS, CDR2 YFSETQ. The CDR3 length is 15 residues. The V segment lost 4 bases and the J segment 6 bases; nucleotides outside the gene matches: 7. The CDR3, as DNA: TGCGCCAGCAGCGTGGGACAGGGGGCTTTTGATGGCTACACCTTC. It is translated as CASSVGQGAFDGYTF.

The chain is built from TRBV12-5 and TRBJ1-4; 7 positions match TRBD1. CDR1 is LGHNT and CDR2 is FRNRAP in the germline V gene. J gave up 3 bases and V 2 bases, and 3 bases lay outside the gene matches. The CDR3 runs to 15 residues. CDR3 amino acids: CASGLNQGANEKLFF. The CDR3 nucleotides read TGTGCTAGTGGTTTGAACCAGGGGGCTAATGAAAAACTGTTTTTT.

The genes are TRBV6-1 and TRBJ2-3; 9 bases fit TRBD1. This CDR3 region has 14 residues. Per the germline V gene, CDR1 is MNHNS and CDR2 is SASEGT. V lost 7 bases, J lost 3 bases, and 5 bases stayed unmatched. The CDR3 region has the DNA TGTGCCAGCACGGACAGGGGCAGGACAGATACGCAGTATTTT. It is translated as CASTDRGRTDTQYF.

The V and J genes are TRBV5-1 and TRBJ2-1; maybe TRBD1 (5 bases). V lost 8 bases to trimming and J lost 4 bases, with 10 bases between them. The CDR3 runs to 12 residues. Per the germline V gene, CDR1 is SGHRS and CDR2 is YFSETQ. CDR3 sequence: CASKTEYNEQFF. The CDR3 DNA sequence: TGCGCCAGTAAGACAGAATACAATGAGCAGTTCTTC.

This clone was counted only a few times. The V and J genes are TRBV11-2 and TRBJ2-7; 11 bases are shared with TRBD2. The CDR3 has 19 residues. J gave up 5 bases and V 2 bases, and 17 bases lay outside the gene matches. Germline V gene data show CDR1 as SGHAT and CDR2 as FQNNGV. The DNA for the CDR3 is TGTGCCAGCAGCTTACCCCCGTGGCTAGCGGGGGGCTTGAGGAACGAGCAGTACTTC. Translated, it gives CASSLPPWLAGGLRNEQYF.

The gene calls are TRBV27 and TRBJ2-3; D possibly corresponds to TRBD2 (5 bases). In germline, CDR1 is MNHEY, CDR2 SMNVEV (reference sequence). The CDR3 loop spans 15 amino acids. With 7 bases removed from V and 0 bases from J, the gap between germline ends came to 14 bases. CDR3 in amino acids: CASTLLGASTDTQYF. CDR3 sequence (DNA): TGTGCCAGCACCTTATTGGGAGCTAGCACAGATACGCAGTATTTT.

This clone was detected once. The V and J genes are TRBV2 and TRBJ2-2; D may be TRBD1 (6 bases). This CDR3 comprises 15 residues. Germline assignment: CDR1 SNHLY and CDR2 FYNNEI. The V gene lost 6 bases and the J gene lost 1 base, with 12 bases spanning the gap. The DNA of the CDR3 is TGTGCCAGCAGAATACTGACAGGGAACACCGGGGAGCTGTTTTTT. Its protein is CASRILTGNTGELFF.

This clone was detected only a few times. The chain is built from TRBV9 and TRBJ1-3, with TRBD1 as a possible D gene (5 bases). The length of the CDR3 is 15 residues. Germline values: CDR1 SGDLS, CDR2 YYNGEE. V was cut by 1 base and J by 2 bases, with 10 bases left in between. The CDR3 loop reads CASSVQGTAGNTIYF. The CDR3 nucleotides are TGTGCCAGCAGCGTACAGGGAACTGCTGGAAACACCATATATTTT.

The rearrangement joins TRBV15 to TRBJ2-1; no firm D call. The CDR3 has 16 amino acids. Germline loops: CDR1 LNHNV, CDR2 YYDKDF (reference sequence). V lost 4 bases and J lost 0, with 13 bases in between. CDR3 in amino acids: CATSKEKLSSYNEQFF. The DNA for the CDR3 is TGTGCCACCAGCAAAGAGAAACTCTCCTCCTACAATGAGCAGTTCTTC. The full variable domain, its missing parts supplied by reference TRBV15 and TRBJ2-1, is DAMVIQNPRYQVTQFGKPVTLSCSQTLNHNVMYWYQQKSSQAPKLLFHYYDKDFNNEADTPDNFQSRRPNTSFCFLDIRSPGLGDTAMYLCATSKEKLSSYNEQFFGPGTRLTVL.

The rearrangement uses TRBV21-1 and TRBJ1-4; TRBD1, the table's D call, was not compared with the DNA. TRBV21-1 is listed as a pseudogene. The length of the CDR3 is 17 residues. The CDR3 here is CASSKVRLGQFNEKLFF. CDR3 sequence (DNA): TGTGCCAGCAGCAAAGTAAGGCTGGGACAGTTTAATGAAAAACTGTTTTTT.

The genes are TRBV5-4 and TRBJ2-6; 9 bases fit TRBD1. The CDR3 length is 15 residues. In germline, CDR1 is SGHNT, CDR2 YYREEE (reference sequence). With 3 bases clipped from V and 8 bases from J, the junction kept 6 bases outside the gene matches. CDR3 protein: CASSSPGQGSNVLTF. CDR3 in DNA: TGTGCCAGCAGCTCGCCGGGACAGGGATCCAACGTCCTGACTTTC.